Listed below are T cell receptor beta chains from one sample, sequenced in a study of control samples from healthy donors and cancer patients. TCRdb's table, derived via immunoSEQ multiplex PCR, lists solely in-frame clones and lacks some. The sample consists of 100,000 to 150,000 clones, 70% to 90% of them appearing once. Source material: blood. These receptors all come from a man between 45 and 60 years old in good health. CDR3s include the opening cysteine and the closing phenylalanine or tryptophan. Fields, in order: D gene, J gene, CDR3 length, V gene, clone size, CDR3 protein, CDR3 DNA. A D gene is named only where the DNA matches it firmly. The size entry is marked missing in some rows and otherwise reads once, few, many or a size class.

-,TRBJ2-7,14,TRBV25-1,-,CASSEFDAPGEQYF,TGTGCCAGCAGTGAATTTGACGCTCCGGGGGAGCAGTACTTC
TRBD1,TRBJ1-1,13,TRBV5-1,-,CASSSGQDTEAFF,TGCGCCAGCAGCTCGGGACAGGACACTGAAGCTTTCTTT
TRBD1,TRBJ2-1,15,TRBV19,-,CASTDRGRGSNEQFF,TGTGCCAGTACCGACAGGGGGCGCGGGAGTAATGAGCAGTTCTTC
-,TRBJ1-2,13,TRBV7-9,-,CASSLQNNYGYTF,TGTGCCAGCAGCTTACAAAATAACTATGGCTACACCTTC
-,TRBJ1-1,16,TRBV30,-,CAWSPPRTAPNTEAFF,TGTGCCTGGAGTCCCCCCAGGACAGCGCCGAACACTGAAGCTTTCTTT
TRBD1,TRBJ1-2,14,TRBV10-3,once,CAITPSPGGHGYTF,TGTGCCATCACTCCTTCTCCAGGGGGCCATGGCTACACCTTC
-,TRBJ2-3,14,TRBV5-1,-,CASSLALETEPQYF,TGCGCCAGCAGCTTGGCCTTGGAGACAGAGCCGCAGTATTTT
TRBD1,TRBJ1-1,16,TRBV18,-,CASSPRTGSMNTEAFF,TGTGCCAGCTCACCAAGGACAGGGAGTATGAACACTGAAGCTTTCTTT
-,TRBJ2-7,15,TRBV7-2,few,CASSQPRPGPYEQYF,TGTGCCAGCAGCCAGCCGAGACCTGGCCCTTACGAGCAGTACTTC
TRBD1,TRBJ2-3,13,TRBV29-1,-,CSTGQGQTDTQYF,TGCAGCACGGGACAGGGGCAAACAGATACGCAGTATTTT
TRBD2,TRBJ2-5,16,TRBV3-1/TRBV3-2,once,CASSQGIAGGQETQYF,TGTGCCAGCAGCCAAGGGATAGCGGGGGGACAAGAGACCCAGTACTTC
TRBD1,TRBJ1-5,14,TRBV18,-,CASSQQGNNQPQHF,TGTGCCAGCTCACAACAGGGGAACAATCAGCCCCAGCATTTT
-,TRBJ1-2,13,TRBV5-4,-,CASSLAGVYGYTF,TGTGCCAGCAGCTTGGCAGGGGTCTATGGCTACACCTTC
-,TRBJ1-1,14,TRBV27,-,CAGATLGGNTEAFF,TGTGCCGGGGCAACTCTCGGGGGGAACACTGAAGCTTTCTTT
-,TRBJ2-5,15,TRBV4-2,-,CASSQGVGERETQYF,TGTGCCAGCAGCCAAGGAGTCGGGGAGAGGGAGACCCAGTACTTC
-,TRBJ1-2,14,TRBV3-1/TRBV3-2,-,CASSQEGRWGGYTF,TGTGCCAGCAGCCAAGAGGGGCGATGGGGTGGCTACACCTTC
TRBD1,TRBJ2-1,14,TRBV5-1,-,CASRGDRDYNEQFF,TGCGCCAGCAGGGGGGACAGGGACTACAATGAGCAGTTCTTC
-,TRBJ2-4,13,TRBV11-2,-,CARGGLAKNIQYF,TGTGCCAGGGGGGGGCTGGCCAAAAACATTCAGTACTTC
-,TRBJ1-4,17,TRBV18,-,CASSPPVGGGTNEKLFF,TGTGCCAGCTCCCCTCCAGTGGGGGGGGGCACTAATGAAAAACTGTTTTTT
TRBD1,TRBJ1-1,14,TRBV6-5,-,CASRFDRGPFEAFF,TGTGCCAGCAGATTCGACAGGGGGCCCTTCGAAGCTTTCTTT
-,TRBJ2-2,15,TRBV18,-,CASSPGIGNTGELFF,TGTGCCAGCTCACCAGGTATCGGCAACACCGGGGAGCTGTTTTTT
-,TRBJ2-7,12,TRBV6-6,once,CASSGTGHEQYF,TGTGCCAGCAGTGGGACCGGTCACGAGCAGTACTTC
-,TRBJ2-6,14,TRBV9,-,CASCMSSGANVLTF,TGTGCCAGCTGTATGAGTTCTGGGGCCAACGTCCTGACTTTC
-,TRBJ2-1,12,TRBV6-6,-,CASSRVQDEQFF,TGTGCCAGCAGCCGGGTCCAAGATGAGCAGTTCTTC
-,TRBJ1-2,17,TRBV7-2,-,CASSPRGVQGPNYGYTF,TGTGCCAGCAGCCCGAGAGGGGTACAGGGTCCCAACTATGGCTACACCTTC
-,TRBJ1-4,15,TRBV6-1,-,CASSELQAFNEKLFF,TGTGCCAGCAGTGAACTACAGGCGTTTAATGAAAAACTGTTTTTT
-,TRBJ1-5,14,TRBV7-2,few,CASSSQVFGQPQHF,TGTGCCAGCAGCTCACAGGTATTCGGTCAGCCCCAGCATTTT
TRBD1,TRBJ1-4,14,TRBV7-2,-,CASSPDRGPNGLFF,TGTGCCAGCAGCCCGGACAGGGGCCCAAACGGCCTGTTTTTT
-,TRBJ1-1,11,TRBV20-1,once,CSATPSGVAFF,TGCAGTGCTACGCCTTCAGGGGTAGCTTTCTTT
-,TRBJ1-5,11,TRBV10-3,-,CAISEGGVTYF,TGTGCCATCAGTGAAGGGGGGGTTACATATTTT
-,TRBJ2-7,14,TRBV25-1,-,CASHETGYTYEQYF,TGTGCCAGCCATGAAACAGGTTACACCTACGAGCAGTACTTC
-,TRBJ1-3,14,TRBV5-6,-,CASSSGRTRNTIYF,TGTGCCAGCAGCTCCGGACGAACCAGAAACACCATATATTTT
-,TRBJ1-5,16,TRBV3-1/TRBV3-2,-,CASSQRGVGGNQPQHF,TGTGCCAGCAGCCAACGGGGAGTAGGTGGCAATCAGCCCCAGCATTTT
-,TRBJ1-4,14,TRBV18,few,CASSPQSYNEKLFF,TGTGCCAGCTCACCACAGTCATACAATGAAAAACTGTTTTTT
TRBD1,TRBJ2-7,15,TRBV7-9,-,CASSPGTGKIGEQYF,TGTGCCAGCAGCCCCGGGACAGGGAAGATCGGGGAGCAGTACTTC
-,TRBJ1-5,14,TRBV20-1,-,CSASSQNSNQPQHF,TGCAGTGCTAGTTCGCAGAATAGCAATCAGCCCCAGCATTTT
TRBD1,TRBJ2-1,15,TRBV5-1,-,CASSLGDRAYNEQFF,TGCGCCAGCAGCTTGGGGGACAGGGCCTACAATGAGCAGTTCTTC
TRBD1,TRBJ1-5,14,TRBV27,-,CASSTGTANQPQHF,TGTGCCAGCAGTACCGGGACAGCAAATCAGCCCCAGCATTTT
-,TRBJ1-5,13,TRBV5-1,-,CASSLDINQPQHF,TGCGCCAGCAGCTTGGATATCAATCAGCCCCAGCATTTT
-,TRBJ2-7,12,TRBV28,-,CASSLVRWGQYF,TGTGCCAGCAGTTTAGTGCGGTGGGGGCAGTACTTC
TRBD1,TRBJ1-6,14,TRBV7-2,few,CASSIGQGNSPLHF,TGTGCCAGCAGCATTGGACAGGGCAATTCACCCCTCCACTTT
-,TRBJ1-5,13,TRBV3-1/TRBV3-2,-,CASSQDRSQPQHF,TGTGCCAGCAGCCAAGATAGGAGTCAGCCCCAGCATTTT
-,TRBJ1-2,12,TRBV27,-,CASSSGSLGYTF,TGTGCCAGCAGTTCAGGGAGTCTAGGCTACACCTTC
-,TRBJ2-7,14,TRBV30,-,CAWSVPDFPYEQYF,TGTGCCTGGAGTGTTCCCGATTTCCCCTACGAGCAGTACTTC
TRBD1,TRBJ1-1,17,TRBV7-8,-,CASSLAWVRGPDTEAFF,TGTGCCAGCAGCTTAGCGTGGGTCAGGGGGCCGGACACTGAAGCTTTCTTT
-,TRBJ1-1,13,TRBV19,-,CASSRGEGTEAFF,TGTGCCAGTAGTCGGGGGGAAGGGACTGAAGCTTTCTTT
TRBD1,TRBJ2-2,15,TRBV7-2,-,CASSLQTGGPGELFF,TGTGCCAGCAGCCTCCAGACAGGGGGCCCCGGGGAGCTGTTTTTT
-,TRBJ1-2,12,TRBV10-3,-,CAIMGRNYGYTF,TGTGCCATCATGGGACGGAATTATGGCTACACCTTC
-,TRBJ1-6,16,TRBV6-5,-,CASSYSGLQNNSPLHF,TGTGCCAGCAGTTACTCAGGACTTCAAAATAATTCACCCCTCCACTTT
TRBD1,TRBJ2-7,15,TRBV7-6,-,CASSLVGQGAYEQYF,TGTGCCAGCAGCTTAGTGGGACAGGGGGCTTACGAGCAGTACTTC
-,TRBJ1-1,14,TRBV6-5,-,CASMWRGGNTEAFF,TGTGCCAGCATGTGGCGAGGGGGGAACACTGAAGCTTTCTTT
-,TRBJ1-2,14,TRBV6-4,-,CASSDSLTAYGYTF,TGTGCCAGCAGTGACTCGTTGACGGCGTATGGCTACACCTTC
-,TRBJ1-1,14,TRBV3-1/TRBV3-2,-,CASSQFTGLTEAFF,TGTGCCAGCAGCCAGTTTACAGGGCTCACTGAAGCTTTCTTT
-,TRBJ2-5,13,TRBV12-3/TRBV12-4,-,CASSTQGRETQYF,TGTGCCAGCAGCACCCAGGGGAGAGAGACCCAGTACTTC
TRBD1,TRBJ1-2,16,TRBV5-4,-,CASRLALGQDDYGYTF,TGTGCCAGCAGGCTTGCCCTGGGACAGGACGACTATGGCTACACCTTC
-,TRBJ1-4,16,TRBV6-6,-,CASRGRLRSTNEKLFF,TGTGCCAGCCGGGGTCGCCTCAGGTCAACTAATGAAAAACTGTTTTTT
-,TRBJ1-5,15,TRBV19,-,CASSPAGHSNQPQHF,TGTGCCAGTAGCCCCGCAGGGCATAGCAATCAGCCCCAGCATTTT
TRBD1,TRBJ1-2,13,TRBV12-3/TRBV12-4,-,CASSSDRAGGYTF,TGTGCCAGCAGTTCGGACAGGGCAGGAGGCTACACCTTC